The T cell receptor beta chain described here comes from a study of blood T cell repertoires in COVID-19. Study context: COVID-19 samples from acute and convalescent phases originated in the United States, Italy and Spain. T cells, B-cell-depleted T cells, or PBMCs supplied cDNA or gDNA.

Authors' processing steps: Amplified reference gene primers provided the basis for estimating nucleated cell counts. Repertoires were generated with immunoSEQ multiplex PCR, while TCRdb's copy carries only in-frame clones and drops some. That table furnishes V, J and clone size, whereas the DNA furnished D and trimming. Seen here are about 200,000 clones, 82% observed once, and the top ten hold 6.5% to 8.5%. The germline CDR1 and CDR2 sequences are KGHSH and LQKENI. CDR3 length equals 15 residues. With V trimmed by 1 base and J by 2 bases, 1 base remained unmatched. Sequencing was performed on peripheral blood. The clonotype comes from a human donor with acute or convalescent COVID-19. The donor label of this sample is uncertain. The chain joins TRBV18 to TRBJ2-3; TRBD2 matches at 9 bases. This CDR3 is CASSPRLAVTDTQYF. The CDR3, as DNA: TGTGCCAGCTCACCACGACTAGCGGTCACAGATACGCAGTATTTT.